This T cell receptor beta chain was recorded in a study of tumor-infiltrating lymphocytes in oesophageal squamous cell carcinoma (dated by TCRdb to the mid-2010s). CDR1 is given as SGHTA and CDR2 as FQGNSA, both from the germline V gene. The CDR3 spans 13 residues, counting both ends. Library preparation was by PCR. Instrument used: Illumina HiSeq 2000. TCRdb reran the public reads through fastp at Q25 and MiXCR, keeping productive beta chains. A single entry per CDR3 protein holds the most common genes and DNA from its merged rows. This sample gives roughly 17,000 distinct CDR3 sequences in total; 47% of them show up just once. Jointly, the top ten make up around 42% of the sample. With respect to this clonotype: The target of this receptor is not known. Given a much more abundant clone one base away, this may be a read error. Without the conserved terminal phenylalanine or tryptophan, this CDR3 likely stems from a read error. It is unclear where the CDR3 begins or ends on the DNA, so no DNA is shown, and the CDR3 is as TCRdb lists it.

Sequencing was performed on normal esophageal tissue next to the tumor. This clonotype was sampled from a female donor with esophageal squamous cell carcinoma. The sequence is built from TRBV7-2 and TRBJ1-1; TRBD1, the table's D call, was not compared with the DNA. The CDR3 reads CASSSDRDGEQYL.